This TCR beta chain was identified in a study of beta chain features in type 1 diabetes. Deletions cut 5 bases from V and 4 bases from J, with 10 bases between. Germline V gives CDR1 SEHNR, CDR2 FQNEAQ (reference sequence). The CDR3 sequence is 13 residues long. In this sample, this clone turned up a few times. Expressed TCRB transcripts were sequenced because the isolated RNA had all been reverse transcribed beforehand. TCRdb's copy holds only in-frame clones and misses some; the assay was immunoSEQ multiplex PCR. Altogether about 40,000 clones are present, more than 40% being singletons, with the ten largest covering more than 0.6%.

The sample comprised central memory CD4+ T cells from blood. The sequence came from a woman aged 18 to 35 in good health. The chain links TRBV7-9 to TRBJ2-3; D possibly corresponds to TRBD2 (6 bases). In DNA form, the CDR3 reads TGTGCCAGCAGCCTAACGGGGGCAGATACGCAGTATTTT. The encoded protein is CASSLTGADTQYF.